Below, 9 T cell receptor beta chains from the same sample are listed, as sequenced in a study of T cell repertoires in cytomegalovirus infection. The antigens these receptors bind are not known. Via MiXCR, TCRdb re-called the reads, giving one row per CDR3 protein. The data contain roughly 990,000 distinct CDR3 sequences, around a third of them singletons. Sequences were derived from cultured CD8+ T cells from PBMCs, sampled from culture after CMV antigen stimulation. All receptors come from a human donor in good health (CMV status not recorded). Some clones in this sample may be carry-over from other donors' samples.

V and J are TRBV7-9 and TRBJ1-1; D is undetermined. CDR3 length: 15 residues. Germline V gives CDR1 SEHNR, CDR2 FQNEAQ (reference sequence). Trimming stripped 5 bases from V and 6 bases from J, with 19 bases between. In DNA, the CDR3 is TGTGCCAGCAGCGAAACCCAGAGGGCTTTTTCTGAAGCTTTCTTT. It encodes CASSETQRAFSEAFF.

CDR3 in amino acids: CASEKLGAFF. CDR3 in DNA: TGTGCCAGCGAAAAGCTGGGGGCTTTCTTT. The chain employs TRBV2 and TRBJ1-1, with D unclear. The germline gives CDR1 SNHLY, CDR2 FYNNEI. With 8 bases removed from V and 11 bases from J, the gap between germline ends came to 12 bases. The CDR3 has 10 amino acids.

The rearrangement joins TRBV10-3 to TRBJ2-2; perhaps TRBD2 as D (6 bases). This CDR3 spans 18 amino acids. CDR1 ENHRY and CDR2 SYGVKD come from the germline V gene. The V and J ends lost 7 bases and 5 bases respectively, with 26 bases between them. CDR3 nucleotide sequence: TGTGCCATCACTGGAGGGACGGCCCCGGATATTTGGACCGGGGAGCTGTTTTTT. Protein: CAITGGTAPDIWTGELFF.

The table lists this clonotype with a few counts. Written as DNA, the CDR3 is TGTGCCAGCAGCCAAGGTCTCGGACCATGGTCCTACAATGAGCAGTTCTTC. Amino acids: CASSQGLGPWSYNEQFF. This rearrangement joins TRBV7-2 to TRBJ2-1; D not resolved. Germline CDR1 SGHTA, CDR2 FQGNSA. CDR3 length: 17 residues. V was shortened by 5 bases and J by 1 base, with 18 bases between the two germline ends.

This sequence joins TRBV7-6 and TRBJ1-1; D uncertain. This CDR3 has 16 amino acids. The germline V gene encodes CDR1 SGHVS and CDR2 FNYEAQ. V was shortened by 5 bases and J by 5 bases, with 21 bases between the two germline ends. CDR3 sequence (DNA): TGTGCCAGCAGCCTAGGTGGACCTACCAGGAGAACTGAAGCTTTCTTT. Protein product: CASSLGGPTRRTEAFF.

V is TRBV9 and J is TRBJ2-7; weak D call: TRBD2 (7 bases). Per germline, CDR1 SGDLS and CDR2 YYNGEE. The CDR3 runs 15 residues. Trimming left V 0 bases short and J 2 bases short, with 12 bases between. DNA of the CDR3: TGTGCCAGCAGCGTAGAGGGGGGGCTAACCTACGAGCAGTACTTC. Encoded protein: CASSVEGGLTYEQYF.

This clonotype was counted between two and nine times. The chain recombines TRBV7-9 with TRBJ1-1; the D gene is possibly TRBD1 (6 bases). The CDR3 covers 16 residues. Trimming took off 4 bases at V and 2 bases at J, with 17 bases between the two ends. Germline assignment: CDR1 SEHNR and CDR2 FQNEAQ (reference sequence). CDR3 nucleotides: TGTGCCAGCAGCTCTCCCCCCCGACAGGTCAACACTGAAGCTTTCTTT. This encodes CASSSPPRQVNTEAFF. Full variable domain (missing parts from reference TRBV7-9 and TRBJ1-1): DTGVSQNPRHKITKRGQNVTFRCDPISEHNRLYWYRQTLGQGPEFLTYFQNEAQLEKSRLLSDRFSAERPKGSFSTLEIQRTEQGDSAMYLCASSSPPRQVNTEAFFGQGTRLTVV.

V and J are TRBV6-4 and TRBJ2-3, with TRBD2 as a possible D gene (5 bases). V lost 0 bases and J 2 bases, leaving 9 bases between the germline ends. The germline CDR1 and CDR2 sequences are MRHNA and SNTAGT. CDR3 length equals 15 residues. CDR3 sequence reads: CASSDSAEITDTQYF. In nucleotides, the CDR3 is TGTGCCAGCAGTGACTCAGCGGAGATCACAGATACGCAGTATTTT.

This sequence joins TRBV18 and TRBJ2-7, with D perhaps matching TRBD1 or TRBD2 (5 bases each). The ends were cut back, 4 bases at V and 5 bases at J, with 15 bases in the middle. The CDR3 spans 14 residues. Germline CDR1 is KGHSH and CDR2 is LQKENI. The CDR3 reads CASSQGMGTNEQYF. The DNA for the CDR3 is TGTGCCAGCTCACAGGGGATGGGGACGAACGAGCAGTACTTC.